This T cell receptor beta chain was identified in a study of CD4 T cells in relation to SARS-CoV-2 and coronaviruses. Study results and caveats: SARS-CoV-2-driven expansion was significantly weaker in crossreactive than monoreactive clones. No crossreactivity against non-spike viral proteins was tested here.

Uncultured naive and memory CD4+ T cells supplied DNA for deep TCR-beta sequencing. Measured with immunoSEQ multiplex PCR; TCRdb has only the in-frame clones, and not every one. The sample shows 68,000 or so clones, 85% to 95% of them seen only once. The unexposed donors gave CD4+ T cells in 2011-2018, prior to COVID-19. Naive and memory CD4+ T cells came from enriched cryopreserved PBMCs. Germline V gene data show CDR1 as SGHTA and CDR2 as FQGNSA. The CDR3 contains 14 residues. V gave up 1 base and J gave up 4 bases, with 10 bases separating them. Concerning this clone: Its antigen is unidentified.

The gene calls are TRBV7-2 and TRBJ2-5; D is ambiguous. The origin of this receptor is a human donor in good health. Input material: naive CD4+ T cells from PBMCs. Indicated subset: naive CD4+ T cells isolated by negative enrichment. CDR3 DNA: TGTGCCAGCAGCTTAGTAATTCTCGGAGAGACCCAGTACTTC. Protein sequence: CASSLVILGETQYF.